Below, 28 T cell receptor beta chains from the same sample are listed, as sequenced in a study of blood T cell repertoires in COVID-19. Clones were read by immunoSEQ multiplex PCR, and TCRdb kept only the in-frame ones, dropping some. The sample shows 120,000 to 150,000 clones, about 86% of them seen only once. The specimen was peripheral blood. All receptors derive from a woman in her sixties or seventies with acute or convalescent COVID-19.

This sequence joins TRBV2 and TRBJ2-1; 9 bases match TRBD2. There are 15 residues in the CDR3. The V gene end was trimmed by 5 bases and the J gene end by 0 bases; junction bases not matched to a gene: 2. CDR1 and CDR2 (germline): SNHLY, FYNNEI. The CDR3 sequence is CASSPRGGSYNEQFF. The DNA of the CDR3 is TGTGCCAGCAGTCCGCGGGGGGGCTCCTACAATGAGCAGTTCTTC.

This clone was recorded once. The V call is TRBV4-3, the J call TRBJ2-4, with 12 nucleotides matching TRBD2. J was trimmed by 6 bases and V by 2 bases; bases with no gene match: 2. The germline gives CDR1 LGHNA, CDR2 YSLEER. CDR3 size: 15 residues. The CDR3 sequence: CASSQLAGGLNIQYF. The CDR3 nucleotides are TGCGCCAGCAGCCAACTAGCGGGGGGGTTAAACATTCAGTACTTC.

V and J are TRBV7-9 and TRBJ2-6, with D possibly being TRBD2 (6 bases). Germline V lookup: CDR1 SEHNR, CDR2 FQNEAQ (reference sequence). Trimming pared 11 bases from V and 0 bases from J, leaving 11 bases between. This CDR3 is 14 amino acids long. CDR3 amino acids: CAAGTGSGANVLTF. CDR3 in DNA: TGTGCCGCGGGGACTGGCTCTGGGGCCAACGTCCTGACTTTC.

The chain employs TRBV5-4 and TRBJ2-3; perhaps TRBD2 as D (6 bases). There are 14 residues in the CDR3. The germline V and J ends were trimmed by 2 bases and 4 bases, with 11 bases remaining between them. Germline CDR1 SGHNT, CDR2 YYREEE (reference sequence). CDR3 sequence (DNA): TGTGCCAGCAGCTTAACGGGGGTAGCAGATACGCAGTATTTT. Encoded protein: CASSLTGVADTQYF.

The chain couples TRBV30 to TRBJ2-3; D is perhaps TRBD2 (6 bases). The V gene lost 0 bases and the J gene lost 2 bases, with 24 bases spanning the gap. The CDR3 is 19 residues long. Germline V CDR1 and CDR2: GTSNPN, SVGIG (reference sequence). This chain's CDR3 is CAWSVPPQRLVTFTDTQYF. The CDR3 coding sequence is TGTGCCTGGAGTGTACCTCCACAAAGACTAGTAACCTTCACAGATACGCAGTATTTT.

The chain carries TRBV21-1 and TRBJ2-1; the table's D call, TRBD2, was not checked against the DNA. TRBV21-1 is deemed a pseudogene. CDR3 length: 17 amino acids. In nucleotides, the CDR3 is TGTGCCAGCAGCAAAGAGACTAGCGGGGCCCCTTCAAATGAGCAGTTCTTC. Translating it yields CASSKETSGAPSNEQFF.

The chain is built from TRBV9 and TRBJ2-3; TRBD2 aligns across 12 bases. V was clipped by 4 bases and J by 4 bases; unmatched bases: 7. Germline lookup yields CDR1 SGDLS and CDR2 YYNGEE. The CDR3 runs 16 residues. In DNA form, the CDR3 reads TGTGCCAGCAGCCCCTCCCTAGCGGGGGGGGCAGATACGCAGTATTTT. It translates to CASSPSLAGGADTQYF.

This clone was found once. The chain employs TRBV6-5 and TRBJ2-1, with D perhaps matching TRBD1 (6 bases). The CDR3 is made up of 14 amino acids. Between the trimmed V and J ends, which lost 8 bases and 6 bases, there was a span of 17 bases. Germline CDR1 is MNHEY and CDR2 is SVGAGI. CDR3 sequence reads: CASLTGLTGNEQFF. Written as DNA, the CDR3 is TGTGCCAGCCTCACAGGGCTTACGGGCAATGAGCAGTTCTTC.

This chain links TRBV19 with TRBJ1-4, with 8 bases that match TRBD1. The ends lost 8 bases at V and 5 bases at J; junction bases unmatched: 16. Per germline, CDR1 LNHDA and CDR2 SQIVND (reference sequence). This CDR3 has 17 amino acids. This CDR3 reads CASAPGQVEIGNEKLFF. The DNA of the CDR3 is TGTGCCAGTGCACCGGGACAGGTAGAGATCGGAAATGAAAAACTGTTTTTT.

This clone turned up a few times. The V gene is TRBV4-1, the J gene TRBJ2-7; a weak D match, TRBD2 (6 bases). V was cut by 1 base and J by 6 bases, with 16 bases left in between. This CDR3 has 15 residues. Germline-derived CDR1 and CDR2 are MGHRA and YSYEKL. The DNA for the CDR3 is TGCGCCAGCAGCCAAGGCCTCCTTAAGGGAGGCGAGCAGTACTTC. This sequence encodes CASSQGLLKGGEQYF.

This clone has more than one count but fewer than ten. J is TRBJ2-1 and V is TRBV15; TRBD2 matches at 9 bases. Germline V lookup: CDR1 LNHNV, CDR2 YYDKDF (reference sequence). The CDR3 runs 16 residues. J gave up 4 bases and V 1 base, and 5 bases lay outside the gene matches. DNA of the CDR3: TGTGCCACCAGCAGAGGGGCTAGCGGGGTGTACAATGAGCAGTTCTTC. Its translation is CATSRGASGVYNEQFF.

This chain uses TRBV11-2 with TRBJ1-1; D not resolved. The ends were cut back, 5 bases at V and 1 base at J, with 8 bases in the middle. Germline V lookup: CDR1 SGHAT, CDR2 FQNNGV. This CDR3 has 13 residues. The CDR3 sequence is CASSVDTNTEAFF. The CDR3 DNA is TGTGCCAGCAGCGTCGACACGAACACTGAAGCTTTCTTT.

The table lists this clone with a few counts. Written as DNA, the CDR3 is TGTGCCAGTATGAGGGACAGGGGAAATCAGCCCCAGCATTTT. Protein sequence: CASMRDRGNQPQHF. This chain connects TRBV19 to TRBJ1-5; 10 bases agree with TRBD1. The germline V gene encodes CDR1 LNHDA and CDR2 SQIVND (reference sequence). The CDR3 totals 14 residues. Losses at the gene ends were 7 bases for V and 4 bases for J; bases not matched to a gene: 4.

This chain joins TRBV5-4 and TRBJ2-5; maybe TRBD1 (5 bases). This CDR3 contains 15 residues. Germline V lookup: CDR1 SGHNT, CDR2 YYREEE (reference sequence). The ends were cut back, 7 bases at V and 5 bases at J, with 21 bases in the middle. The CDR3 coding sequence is TGTGCCAGCGTAGCAGGGCCCCTGGCAAAGGAGACCCAGTACTTC. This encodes CASVAGPLAKETQYF.

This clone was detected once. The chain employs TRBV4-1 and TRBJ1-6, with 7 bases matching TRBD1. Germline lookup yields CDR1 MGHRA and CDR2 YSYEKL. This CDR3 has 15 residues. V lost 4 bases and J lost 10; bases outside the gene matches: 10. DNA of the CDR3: TGCGCCAGCAGCCGCCGGACAGGACTTTCATCACCCCTCCACTTT. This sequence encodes CASSRRTGLSSPLHF.

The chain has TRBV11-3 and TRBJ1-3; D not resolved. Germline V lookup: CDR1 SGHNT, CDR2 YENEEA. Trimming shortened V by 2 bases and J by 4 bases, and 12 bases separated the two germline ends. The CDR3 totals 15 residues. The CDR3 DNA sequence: TGTGCCAGCAGCTTATCCCTTACTTTGGGAAACACCATATATTTT. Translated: CASSLSLTLGNTIYF.

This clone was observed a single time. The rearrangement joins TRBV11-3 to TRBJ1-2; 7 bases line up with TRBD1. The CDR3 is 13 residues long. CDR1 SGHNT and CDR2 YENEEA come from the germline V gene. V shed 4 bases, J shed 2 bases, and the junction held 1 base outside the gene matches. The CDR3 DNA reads TGTGCCAGCAGCTGGGACAGAAACTATGGCTACACCTTC. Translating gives CASSWDRNYGYTF. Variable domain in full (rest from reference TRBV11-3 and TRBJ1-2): EAGVVQSPRYKIIEKKQPVAFWCNPISGHNTLYWYLQNLGQGPELLIRYENEEAVDDSQLPKDRFSAERLKGVDSTLKIQPAELGDSAVYLCASSWDRNYGYTFGSGTRLTVV.

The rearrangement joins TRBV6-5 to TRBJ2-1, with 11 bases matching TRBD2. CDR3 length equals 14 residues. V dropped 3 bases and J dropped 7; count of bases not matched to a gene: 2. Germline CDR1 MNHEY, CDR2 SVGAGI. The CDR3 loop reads CASSYSGGANEQFF. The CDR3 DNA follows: TGTGCCAGCAGTTATAGCGGGGGGGCTAATGAGCAGTTCTTC.

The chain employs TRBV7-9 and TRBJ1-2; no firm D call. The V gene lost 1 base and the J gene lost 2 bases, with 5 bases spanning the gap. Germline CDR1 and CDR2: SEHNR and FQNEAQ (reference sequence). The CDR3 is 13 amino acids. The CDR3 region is CASSLGQNYGYTF. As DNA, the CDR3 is TGTGCCAGCAGCTTAGGCCAGAACTATGGCTACACCTTC.

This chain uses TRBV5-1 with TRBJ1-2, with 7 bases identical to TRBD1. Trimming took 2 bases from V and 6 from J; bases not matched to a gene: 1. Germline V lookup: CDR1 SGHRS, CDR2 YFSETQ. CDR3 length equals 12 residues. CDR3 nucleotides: TGCGCCAGCAGCTTCACAGGGGATGGCTACACCTTC. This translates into CASSFTGDGYTF.

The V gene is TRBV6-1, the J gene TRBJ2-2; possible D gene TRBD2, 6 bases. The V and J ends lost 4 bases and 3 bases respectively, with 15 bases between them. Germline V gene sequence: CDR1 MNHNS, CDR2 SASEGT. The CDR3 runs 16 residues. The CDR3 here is CASSGVEGKHTGELFF. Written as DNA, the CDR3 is TGTGCCAGCAGTGGGGTGGAGGGCAAACACACCGGGGAGCTGTTTTTT.

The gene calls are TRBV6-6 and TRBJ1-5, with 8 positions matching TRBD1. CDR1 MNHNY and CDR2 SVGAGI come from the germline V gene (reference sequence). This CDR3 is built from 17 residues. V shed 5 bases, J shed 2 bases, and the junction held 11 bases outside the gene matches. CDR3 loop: CASSRGWTGLGNQPQHF. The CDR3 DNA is TGTGCCAGCAGTCGAGGGTGGACAGGGTTAGGCAATCAGCCCCAGCATTTT.

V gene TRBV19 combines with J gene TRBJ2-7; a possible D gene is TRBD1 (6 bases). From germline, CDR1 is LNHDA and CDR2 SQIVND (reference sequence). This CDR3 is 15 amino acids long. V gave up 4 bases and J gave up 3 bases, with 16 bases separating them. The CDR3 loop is CASSTRLDRYYEQYF. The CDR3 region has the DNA TGTGCCAGTAGTACTCGATTAGACAGGTACTACGAGCAGTACTTC. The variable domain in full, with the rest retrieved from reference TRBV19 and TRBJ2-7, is DGGITQSPKYLFRKEGQNVTLSCEQNLNHDAMYWYRQDPGQGLRLIYYSQIVNDFQKGDIAEGYSVSREKKESFPLTVTSAQKNPTAFYLCASSTRLDRYYEQYFGPGTRLTVT.

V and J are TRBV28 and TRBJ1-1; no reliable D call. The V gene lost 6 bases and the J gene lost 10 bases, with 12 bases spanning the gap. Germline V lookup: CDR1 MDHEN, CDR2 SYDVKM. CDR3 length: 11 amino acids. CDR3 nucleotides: TGTGCCAGCAGCATGGGAGTGCCAGCTTTCTTT. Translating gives CASSMGVPAFF. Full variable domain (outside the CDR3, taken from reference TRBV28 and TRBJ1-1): DVKVTQSSRYLVKRTGEKVFLECVQDMDHENMFWYRQDPGLGLRLIYFSYDVKMKEKGDIPEGYSVSREKKERFSLILESASTNQTSMYLCASSMGVPAFFGQGTRLTVV.

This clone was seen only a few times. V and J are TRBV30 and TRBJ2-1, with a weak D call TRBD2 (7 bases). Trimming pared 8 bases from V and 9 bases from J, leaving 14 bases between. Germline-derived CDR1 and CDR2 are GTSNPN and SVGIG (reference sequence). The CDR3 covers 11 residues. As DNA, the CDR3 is TGTGCCGTAGGGGGGGTAGGTGAGCAGTTCTTC. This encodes CAVGGVGEQFF.

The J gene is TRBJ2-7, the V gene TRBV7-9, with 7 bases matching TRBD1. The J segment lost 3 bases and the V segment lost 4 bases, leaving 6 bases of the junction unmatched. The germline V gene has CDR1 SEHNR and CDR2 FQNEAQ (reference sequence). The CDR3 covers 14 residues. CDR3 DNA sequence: TGTGCCAGCAGCTCGGAGACAGGGAACTACGAGCAGTACTTC. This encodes CASSSETGNYEQYF.

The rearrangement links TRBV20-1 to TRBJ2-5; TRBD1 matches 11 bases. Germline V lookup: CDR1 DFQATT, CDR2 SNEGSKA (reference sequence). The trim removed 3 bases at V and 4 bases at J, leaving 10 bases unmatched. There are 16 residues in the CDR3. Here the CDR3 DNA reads TGCAGTGCTAGTCCCCGGACAGGGGGCTATGGAGAGACCCAGTACTTC. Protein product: CSASPRTGGYGETQYF.

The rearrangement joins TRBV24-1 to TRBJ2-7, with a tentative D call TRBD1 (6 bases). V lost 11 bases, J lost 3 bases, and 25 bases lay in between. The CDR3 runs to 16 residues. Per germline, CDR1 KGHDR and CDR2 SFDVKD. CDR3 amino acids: CANKTYWWQGFYEQYF. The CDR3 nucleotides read TGTGCCAACAAGACGTATTGGTGGCAGGGGTTCTACGAGCAGTACTTC.